These 27 T cell receptor beta chains share one sample of origin, sequenced in a study of radiotherapy plus CTLA-4 blockade in lung cancer. This table comes from immunoSEQ multiplex PCR, and its TCRdb copy is limited to in-frame clones, with some not included. The data contain roughly 60,000 clones, more than 70% of them singletons. The sample in question was peripheral blood, obtained from a patient treated with radiotherapy plus ipilimumab. These receptors were collected from a human donor with non-small cell lung cancer who had a complete response to radiotherapy plus ipilimumab.

V usage is TRBV27 and J usage is TRBJ2-6, with TRBD1 matching 7 bases. Germline-derived CDR1 and CDR2 are MNHEY and SMNVEV (reference sequence). After removal of 2 bases from V and 3 bases from J, the junction contained 13 bases not matched to a gene. The CDR3 is 19 amino acids. CDR3 loop: CASSLRSVQGPYGANVLTF. The CDR3 coding sequence is TGTGCCAGCAGTTTAAGATCCGTACAGGGGCCGTATGGGGCCAACGTCCTGACTTTC.

Only a few counts were recorded for this clone. V usage is TRBV11-2 and J usage is TRBJ2-2; TRBD1 aligns across 9 bases. Trimming cost V 8 bases and J 7 bases; bases outside gene matches: 14. CDR1 and CDR2 (germline): SGHAT, FQNNGV. The CDR3 is 16 residues long. CDR3 residues: CASRISYRGQGGELFF. In DNA form, the CDR3 reads TGTGCCAGCCGCATCTCTTACAGGGGGCAGGGCGGGGAGCTGTTTTTT.

This clone occurred once. J is TRBJ1-1 and V is TRBV6-5; the D gene is possibly TRBD1 (5 bases). CDR3 length equals 13 residues. V lost 5 bases and J 1 base, leaving 8 bases between the germline ends. The germline V gene has CDR1 MNHEY and CDR2 SVGAGI. The CDR3 bases are TGTGCCAGCAGTCGACAGCGGAACACTGAAGCTTTCTTT. This translates into CASSRQRNTEAFF.

The rearrangement uses TRBV28 and TRBJ1-5; D is unresolved. Germline assignment: CDR1 MDHEN and CDR2 SYDVKM. This CDR3 has 15 amino acids. V shed 5 bases and J shed 2 bases, with 13 bases lying between them. CDR3 loop: CASSERGRGNQPQHF. CDR3 nucleotide sequence: TGTGCCAGCAGTGAGCGAGGAAGAGGCAATCAGCCCCAGCATTTT.

This clone occurred a few times. This CDR3 is CASSQESSGGAYNEQFF. DNA of the CDR3: TGCGCCAGCAGCCAAGAGTCTAGCGGGGGGGCCTACAATGAGCAGTTCTTC. The rearrangement joins TRBV4-3 to TRBJ2-1; the match to TRBD2 covers 12 bases. The CDR3 covers 17 residues. V shed 0 bases, J shed 2 bases, and the junction held 2 bases outside the gene matches. Germline V gene data show CDR1 as LGHNA and CDR2 as YSLEER.

Points on this clone: One end of the junction is discordant with germline, which a read error may explain. Other DNA sequences of this sample code for an identical CDR3. The V gene is TRBV19, the J gene TRBJ1-6, with D tentatively TRBD1 (6 bases). Germline V lookup: CDR1 LNHDA, CDR2 SQIVND (reference sequence). CDR3 size: 16 residues. CDR3 nucleotides: TGTGCCAGTAGTACGCGGACAGCCCCTGGTAATTCCCCCCTCCACTTT. Amino acid sequence: CASSTRTAPGNSPLHF. The variable domain in full, with the rest retrieved from reference TRBV19 and TRBJ1-6, is DGGITQSPKYLFRKEGQNVTLSCEQNLNHDAMYWYRQDPGQGLRLIYYSQIVNDFQKGDIAEGYSVSREKKESFPLTVTSAQKNPTAFYLCASSTRTAPGNSPLHFGNGTRLTVT.

This chain joins TRBV28 and TRBJ2-7; 14 positions match TRBD2. Trimming removed 4 bases from V and 3 bases from J; junction bases left unmatched: 5. CDR3 length: 16 amino acids. Germline loops: CDR1 MDHEN, CDR2 SYDVKM. The CDR3 protein is CASSSGTSGRNYEQYF. The CDR3 bases are TGTGCCAGCAGTTCCGGGACTAGCGGGAGAAACTACGAGCAGTACTTC.

J is TRBJ2-5 and V is TRBV7-6; D remains unclear. This CDR3 spans 13 amino acids. V dropped 5 bases and J dropped 4 bases, with 11 bases sitting between them. Per germline, CDR1 SGHVS and CDR2 FNYEAQ. Here the CDR3 DNA reads TGTGCCAGCAGCATTATATTATCAGAGACCCAGTACTTC. Encoded protein: CASSIILSETQYF.

This clone showed up just once. The J gene is TRBJ1-4, the V gene TRBV30, with TRBD1 matching over 12 bases. There are 19 residues in the CDR3. Germline loops: CDR1 GTSNPN, CDR2 SVGIG (reference sequence). V lost 5 bases and J lost 3; bases outside the gene matches: 16. The CDR3 protein is CAWLTWDRGPVRANEKLFF. The CDR3 DNA reads as TGTGCCTGGTTGACATGGGACAGGGGGCCTGTTAGGGCTAATGAAAAACTGTTTTTT.

The V and J genes are TRBV5-6 and TRBJ1-2, with a possible D match to TRBD1 (5 bases). Trimming cost V 0 bases and J 7 bases, with 16 bases left between them. The CDR3 extends over 15 amino acids. Germline values: CDR1 SGHDT, CDR2 YYEEEE. CDR3 sequence: CASSLGSGKGGGYTF. CDR3 coding DNA: TGTGCCAGCAGCTTGGGATCAGGGAAAGGCGGTGGCTACACCTTC.

The chain carries TRBV9 and TRBJ2-1, with D uncertain. The germline V and J ends were trimmed by 4 bases and 3 bases, with 14 bases remaining between them. Germline V gene sequence: CDR1 SGDLS, CDR2 YYNGEE. This CDR3 region has 15 residues. The CDR3 region is CASSTSLVYYNEQFF. The CDR3 DNA reads as TGTGCCAGCAGCACGAGCCTCGTCTACTACAATGAGCAGTTCTTC.

V and J are TRBV5-6 and TRBJ2-6; D not certain. The V end was cut by 0 bases, the J end by 0 bases, with 16 bases between. The CDR3 runs 19 residues. Germline assignment: CDR1 SGHDT and CDR2 YYEEEE. The CDR3: CASSLEVRVPLSGANVLTF. The CDR3 nucleotides are TGTGCCAGCAGCTTGGAGGTCCGGGTCCCTCTCTCTGGGGCCAACGTCCTGACTTTC.

The chain joins TRBV19 to TRBJ1-2; 7 nucleotides match TRBD1. This CDR3 comprises 13 residues. CDR1 is LNHDA, CDR2 SQIVND, per germline (reference sequence). V shed 7 bases and J 4 bases; nucleotides not matched to a gene: 6. CDR3 protein: CASNPGTAYGYTF. In DNA form, the CDR3 reads TGTGCCAGTAATCCCGGGACAGCCTATGGCTACACCTTC.

This clone was picked up a small number of times. This chain uses TRBV5-5 with TRBJ1-2, with D possibly matching TRBD1 (6 bases). The CDR3 consists of 15 residues. Germline V lookup: CDR1 SGHKS, CDR2 YYEKEE (reference sequence). Deletions cut 4 bases from V and 6 bases from J, with 19 bases between. CDR3 in amino acids: CASSAIDRSGNGYTF. DNA of the CDR3: TGTGCCAGCAGCGCGATCGACAGGTCGGGCAATGGCTACACCTTC.

The rearrangement links TRBV7-6 to TRBJ2-7; 8 bases fit TRBD2. CDR1 is SGHVS, CDR2 FNYEAQ, per germline. The CDR3 length is 17 residues. V gave up 0 bases and J gave up 3 bases; unmatched junction bases: 10. This chain's CDR3 is CASSLASGGSPLYEQYF. For the CDR3, the DNA is TGTGCCAGCAGCTTAGCGAGCGGGGGCTCCCCCCTCTACGAGCAGTACTTC.

CDR3 nucleotides: TGTGCCAGCAGCTTAGAGGCTAGCGGGAGGAGCACAGATACGCAGTATTTT. It is translated as CASSLEASGRSTDTQYF. V gene TRBV11-2 combines with J gene TRBJ2-3, with 11 bases fitting TRBD2. CDR1 is SGHAT, CDR2 FQNNGV, per germline. The CDR3 length is 17 residues. With 0 bases clipped from V and 0 bases from J, the junction kept 2 bases outside the gene matches.

The chain carries TRBV11-2 and TRBJ2-2; TRBD2 aligns across 11 bases. V was pared by 0 bases and J by 9 bases, with 6 bases of the junction left unmatched. The CDR3 runs 16 residues. From germline, CDR1 is SGHAT and CDR2 FQNNGV. CDR3 DNA: TGTGCCAGCAGCTTAGATAGGACTAGCGGGTCCCGGGAGCTGTTTTTT. Residues: CASSLDRTSGSRELFF.

This rearrangement joins TRBV7-9 to TRBJ2-7; D unresolved. The CDR3 loop spans 15 amino acids. CDR1 is SEHNR and CDR2 is FQNEAQ in the germline V gene (reference sequence). The V end was cut by 5 bases, the J end by 7 bases, with 21 bases between. CDR3 in amino acids: CASSTRNAGSKEQYF. The CDR3, as DNA: TGTGCCAGCAGCACGCGGAATGCCGGGTCGAAGGAGCAGTACTTC.

V gene TRBV7-2 combines with J gene TRBJ2-5; tentative D call: TRBD2 (6 bases). CDR3 length: 12 residues. Germline-derived CDR1 and CDR2 are SGHTA and FQGNSA. V shed 6 bases and J shed 11 bases, with 16 bases lying between them. The CDR3 coding sequence is TGTGCCAGCAGGAAAAGGGGAGGTGAGCAGTACTTC. This sequence encodes CASRKRGGEQYF.

The V and J genes are TRBV30 and TRBJ1-4, with TRBD1 identical over 11 bases. The CDR3 consists of 18 residues. The V gene end was trimmed by 6 bases and the J gene end by 2 bases; junction bases not matched to a gene: 14. Looked up from germline, CDR1 is GTSNPN and CDR2 is SVGIG (reference sequence). CDR3 nucleotides: TGTGCCTGCCTAAAAAGGGACAGGGGGGTTCTGACTAATGAAAAACTGTTTTTT. Protein sequence: CACLKRDRGVLTNEKLFF.

The chain has TRBV11-2 and TRBJ1-1; 7 nucleotides agree with TRBD1. J lost 6 bases, V lost 2 bases, and 3 bases had no gene match. The germline CDR1 and CDR2 sequences are SGHAT and FQNNGV. This CDR3 is built from 13 residues. The chain's CDR3 is CASSLSGTAEAFF. CDR3 DNA sequence: TGTGCCAGCAGCTTATCGGGGACAGCTGAAGCTTTCTTT.

The rearrangement joins TRBV7-9 to TRBJ2-5, with 15 nucleotides matching TRBD2. Germline V gives CDR1 SEHNR, CDR2 FQNEAQ (reference sequence). Trimming cost V 5 bases and J 5 bases; bases outside gene matches: 12. The CDR3 is 18 residues long. CDR3 coding DNA: TGTGCCAGCAGCGACACCGGACTAGCGGGGGGGTACGGTGAGACCCAGTACTTC. This translates into CASSDTGLAGGYGETQYF.

J is TRBJ2-7 and V is TRBV28; 10 nucleotides line up with TRBD1. CDR1 MDHEN and CDR2 SYDVKM come from the germline V gene. The CDR3 length is 16 residues. Germline trimming cut 5 bases from V and 3 bases from J; bases unmatched to any gene: 10. The CDR3, as DNA: TGTGCCAGCAGTGGGCCGGGACAGGGGATTTACTACGAGCAGTACTTC. It translates to CASSGPGQGIYYEQYF.

The J gene is TRBJ1-2, the V gene TRBV5-5; possibly TRBD1 for D (6 bases). Germline V gene sequence: CDR1 SGHKS, CDR2 YYEKEE (reference sequence). V shed 0 bases and J shed 4 bases, with 13 bases lying between them. This CDR3 is 15 amino acids long. The CDR3 region is CASSLVSGDTYGYTF. In nucleotides, the CDR3 is TGTGCCAGCAGCTTGGTGTCCGGGGACACCTATGGCTACACCTTC.

This clone was seen a single time. V and J are TRBV7-8 and TRBJ2-1; D gene ambiguous. From germline, CDR1 is SGHVS and CDR2 FQNEAQ. There are 13 residues in the CDR3. V dropped 5 bases and J dropped 2 bases, with 7 bases sitting between them. The chain's CDR3 is CASSKSAYNEQFF. CDR3 DNA sequence: TGTGCCAGCAGCAAAAGCGCCTACAATGAGCAGTTCTTC.

CDR3 DNA sequence: TGTGCCAGCAGCAAAGTTACCGACAGGGAAGTCAATGGAGAGACCCAGTACTTC. Protein: CASSKVTDREVNGETQYF. The chain employs TRBV21-1 and TRBJ2-5; TRBD1 is the table's D call, not checked against the DNA. TRBV21-1 is flagged as a pseudogene. The CDR3 is 18 residues long.

The chain recombines TRBV7-8 with TRBJ2-3; 8 bases match TRBD2. Germline trimming cut 4 bases from V and 2 bases from J; bases unmatched to any gene: 2. Germline loops: CDR1 SGHVS, CDR2 FQNEAQ. The CDR3 loop spans 14 amino acids. CDR3 sequence: CASSSGLDTDTQYF. The CDR3 DNA sequence: TGTGCCAGCAGCTCGGGACTAGACACAGATACGCAGTATTTT.